The next 14 T cell receptor beta chains were all read from a single sample in a study of cytomegalovirus exposure and HLA in healthy donors. PCR employed 60 Vbeta and 13 Jbeta primers. Repertoires were generated with immunoSEQ multiplex PCR, while TCRdb's copy carries only in-frame clones and drops some. This table has about 34,000 clones, 82% appearing once. The sample taken for sequencing was PBMCs. The origin of the receptors is a woman aged 18-29 years in good health and CMV-seropositive.

This chain uses TRBV19 with TRBJ1-2; D unclear. Germline-derived CDR1 and CDR2 are LNHDA and SQIVND (reference sequence). V was trimmed by 2 bases and J by 5 bases, leaving 21 bases between them. The CDR3 sequence is 17 residues long. CDR3 coding DNA: TGTGCCAGTAGTATACGAGGAGAAGCGATGGCGAGATATGGCTACACCTTC. Amino acids: CASSIRGEAMARYGYTF.

The genes are TRBV4-1 and TRBJ2-5; tentatively, D is TRBD2 (6 bases). The CDR3 is 13 amino acids. Trimming shortened V by 2 bases and J by 5 bases, and 9 bases separated the two germline ends. From germline, CDR1 is MGHRA and CDR2 YSYEKL. The CDR3 region has the DNA TGCGCCAGCAGCCAACCGGGAGAGGAGACCCAGTACTTC. Its translation: CASSQPGEETQYF.

The chain has TRBV19 and TRBJ2-1, with 11 bases that match TRBD2. Trimming at V came to 4 bases and at J to 15 bases, leaving 5 bases not matched to a gene. CDR1 and CDR2 from the germline V gene are LNHDA and SQIVND (reference sequence). The CDR3 totals 12 residues. The CDR3 nucleotides read TGTGCCAGTAGTAAACTAGCGGGGGAACGGTTCTTC. It yields the protein CASSKLAGERFF.

V usage is TRBV2 and J usage is TRBJ2-1; 9 nucleotides line up with TRBD2. Germline V gives CDR1 SNHLY, CDR2 FYNNEI. V gave up 4 bases and J gave up 5 bases; unmatched junction bases: 6. The CDR3 is 15 amino acids. The CDR3 nucleotides read TGTGCCAGCAGTGCCACCCTAGCGGGGAACAATGAGCAGTTCTTC. Protein product: CASSATLAGNNEQFF. The full variable domain, in which reference TRBV2 and TRBJ2-1 provide the parts outside the CDR3, is EPEVTQTPSHQVTQMGQEVILRCVPISNHLYFYWYRQILGQKVEFLVSFYNNEISEKSEIFDDQFSVERPDGSNFTLKIRSTKLEDSAMYFCASSATLAGNNEQFFGPGTRLTVL.

The rearrangement links TRBV28 to TRBJ2-5; D remains unclear. The better agreement between TRBJ2-7 and the DNA end casts doubt on the J call. The CDR3 is made up of 13 amino acids. In germline, CDR1 is MDHEN, CDR2 SYDVKM. CDR3 in DNA: TGTGCCAGCAGTCCTTTCCTGCCCTACGAGCAGTACTTC. Residues: CASSPFLPYEQYF.

The CDR3 loop is CASSDRGDDSYEQYF. CDR3 DNA: TGTGCCAGCAGCGACCGCGGGGACGACTCCTACGAGCAGTACTTC. This chain links TRBV13 with TRBJ2-5; perhaps TRBD2 as D (6 bases). The DNA matches TRBJ2-7 better at its end, which makes the J call doubtful. The germline V gene encodes CDR1 PRHDT and CDR2 FYEKMQ (reference sequence). The CDR3 consists of 15 residues.

The chain is built from TRBV27 and TRBJ2-3; 10 bases line up with TRBD2. CDR3 length: 17 residues. The ends lost 8 bases at V and 2 bases at J; junction bases unmatched: 13. The germline CDR1 and CDR2 sequences are MNHEY and SMNVEV (reference sequence). Here the CDR3 reads CASAGLAGAELTDTQYF. The CDR3 DNA reads as TGTGCCAGCGCGGGGCTAGCGGGGGCGGAGCTCACAGATACGCAGTATTTT.

The chain joins TRBV30 to TRBJ2-5; 10 nucleotides match TRBD2. Germline V gives CDR1 GTSNPN, CDR2 SVGIG (reference sequence). CDR3 length equals 15 residues. The junction had 6 bases not matched to a gene; V was cut back by 3 bases and J by 2 bases. This CDR3 reads CAWRLGLAVQETQYF. The DNA of the CDR3 is TGTGCCTGGAGGCTAGGACTAGCGGTGCAAGAGACCCAGTACTTC.

The gene calls are TRBV7-6 and TRBJ2-5, with a tentative D call TRBD2 (5 bases). The CDR3 runs to 13 residues. CDR1 SGHVS and CDR2 FNYEAQ come from the germline V gene. V lost 6 bases to trimming and J lost 2 bases, with 10 bases between them. The CDR3 here is CASRSGIQETQYF. The CDR3 nucleotides read TGTGCCAGCAGGTCGGGGATACAAGAGACCCAGTACTTC. Variable domain in full (rest from reference TRBV7-6 and TRBJ2-5): GAGVSQSPRYKVTKRGQDVALRCDPISGHVSLYWYRQALGQGPEFLTYFNYEAQQDKSGLPNDRFSAERPEGSISTLTIQRTEQRDSAMYRCASRSGIQETQYFGPGTRLLVL.

The genes are TRBV5-1 and TRBJ2-2, with D possibly matching TRBD2 (5 bases). The CDR3 has 13 residues. V gave up 4 bases and J gave up 9 bases, with 13 bases separating them. Germline V CDR1 and CDR2: SGHRS, YFSETQ. The CDR3: CASSRPGLRELFF. In nucleotides, the CDR3 is TGCGCCAGCAGCCGGCCCGGACTGAGGGAGCTGTTTTTT.

This chain connects TRBV23-1 to TRBJ2-3; D possibly corresponds to TRBD2 (5 bases). TRBV23-1 is an ORF; its function is uncertain. Between the trimmed V and J ends, which lost 0 bases and 5 bases, there was a span of 15 bases. CDR3 size: 16 residues. The CDR3 DNA reads TGCGCCAGCAGTCAATCGAGGAGGATTCGGAAAGATACGCAGTATTTT. It is translated as CASSQSRRIRKDTQYF.

The V call is TRBV6-4, the J call TRBJ2-7, with 14 bases matching TRBD2. This CDR3 region has 16 residues. Trimming removed 7 bases from V and 5 bases from J; junction bases left unmatched: 10. CDR1 is MRHNA and CDR2 is SNTAGT in the germline V gene. The CDR3 sequence is CASIRLAGGPIHEQYF. In DNA form, the CDR3 reads TGTGCCAGCATCCGACTAGCGGGAGGGCCAATCCACGAGCAGTACTTC.

The chain has TRBV27 and TRBJ1-1, with a possible D match to TRBD1 (5 bases). Germline loops: CDR1 MNHEY, CDR2 SMNVEV (reference sequence). V was pared by 10 bases and J by 0 bases, with 12 bases between. The CDR3 runs to 13 residues. The CDR3 spells CATLGGMNTEAFF. Here the CDR3 DNA reads TGTGCCACCCTGGGGGGAATGAACACTGAAGCTTTCTTT.

The chain is built from TRBV7-8 and TRBJ2-7; 16 bases line up with TRBD2. Germline trimming cut 1 base from V and 5 bases from J; bases unmatched to any gene: 8. Germline loops: CDR1 SGHVS, CDR2 FQNEAQ. There are 18 residues in the CDR3. CDR3 bases: TGTGCCAGCAGCTTAGGGGGACTAGCGGGGGGGCCGCAGAACGAGCAGTACTTC. It codes for CASSLGGLAGGPQNEQYF.